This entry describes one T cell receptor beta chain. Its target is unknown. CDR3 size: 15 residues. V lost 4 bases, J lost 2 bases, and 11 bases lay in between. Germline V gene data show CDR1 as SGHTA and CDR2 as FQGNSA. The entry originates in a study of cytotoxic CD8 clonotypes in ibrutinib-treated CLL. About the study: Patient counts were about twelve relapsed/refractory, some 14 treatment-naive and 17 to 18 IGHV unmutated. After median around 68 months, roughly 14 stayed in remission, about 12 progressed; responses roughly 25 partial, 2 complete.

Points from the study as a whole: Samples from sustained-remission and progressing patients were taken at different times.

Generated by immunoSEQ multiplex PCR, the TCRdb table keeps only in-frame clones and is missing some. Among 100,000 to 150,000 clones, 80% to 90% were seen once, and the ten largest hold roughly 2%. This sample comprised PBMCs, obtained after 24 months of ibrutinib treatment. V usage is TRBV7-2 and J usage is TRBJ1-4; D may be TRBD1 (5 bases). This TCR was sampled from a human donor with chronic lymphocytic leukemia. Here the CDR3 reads CASSSPGGTNEKLFF. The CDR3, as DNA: TGTGCCAGCAGCTCCCCTGGGGGGACTAATGAAAAACTGTTTTTT.